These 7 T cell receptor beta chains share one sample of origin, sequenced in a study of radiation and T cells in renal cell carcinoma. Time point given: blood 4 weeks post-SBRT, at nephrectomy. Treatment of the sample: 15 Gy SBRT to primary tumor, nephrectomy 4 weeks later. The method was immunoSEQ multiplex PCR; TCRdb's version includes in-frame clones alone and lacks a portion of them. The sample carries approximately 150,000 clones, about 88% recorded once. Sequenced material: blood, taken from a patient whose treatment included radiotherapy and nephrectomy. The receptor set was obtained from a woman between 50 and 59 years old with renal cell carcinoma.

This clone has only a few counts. The CDR3: CASKESRDSPLHF. The CDR3 DNA reads TGTGCCAGCAAGGAGTCGCGGGATTCACCCCTCCACTTT. This sequence joins TRBV6-1 and TRBJ1-6; unclear D gene. In germline, CDR1 is MNHNS, CDR2 SASEGT. Trimming took 7 bases from V and 8 from J, leaving 12 bases between them. The CDR3 is 13 amino acids.

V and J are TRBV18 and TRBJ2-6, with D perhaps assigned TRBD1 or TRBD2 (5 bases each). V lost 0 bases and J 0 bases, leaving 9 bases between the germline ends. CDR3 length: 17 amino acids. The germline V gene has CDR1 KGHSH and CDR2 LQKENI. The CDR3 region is CASSPPIGASGANVLTF. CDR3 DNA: TGTGCCAGCTCACCACCAATCGGGGCCTCTGGGGCCAACGTCCTGACTTTC.

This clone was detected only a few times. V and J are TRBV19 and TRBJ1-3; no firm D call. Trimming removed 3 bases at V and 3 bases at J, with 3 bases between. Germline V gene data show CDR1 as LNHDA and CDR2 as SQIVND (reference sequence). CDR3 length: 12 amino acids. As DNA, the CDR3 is TGTGCCAGTAGTATGAGTGGAAACACCATATATTTT. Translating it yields CASSMSGNTIYF.

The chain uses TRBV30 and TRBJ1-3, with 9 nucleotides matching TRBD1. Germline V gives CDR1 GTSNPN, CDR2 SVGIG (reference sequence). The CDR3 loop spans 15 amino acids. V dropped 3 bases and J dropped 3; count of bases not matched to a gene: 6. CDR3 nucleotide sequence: TGTGCCTGGAGCGATACAGGGGGCGGTGGAAACACCATATATTTT. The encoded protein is CAWSDTGGGGNTIYF.

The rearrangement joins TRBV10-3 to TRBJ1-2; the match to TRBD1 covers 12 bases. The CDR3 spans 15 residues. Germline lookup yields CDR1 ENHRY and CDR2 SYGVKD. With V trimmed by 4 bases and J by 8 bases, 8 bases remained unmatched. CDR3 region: CAISGPGTGGSGYTF. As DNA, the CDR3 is TGTGCCATCAGTGGGCCCGGGACAGGGGGCTCCGGCTACACCTTC.

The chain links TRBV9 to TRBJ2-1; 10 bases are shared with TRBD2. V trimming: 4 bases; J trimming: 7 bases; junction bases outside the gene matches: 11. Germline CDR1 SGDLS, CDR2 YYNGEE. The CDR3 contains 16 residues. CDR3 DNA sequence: TGTGCCAGCAGCAGAGGGGCTAGCGGGAGATGGAATGAGCAGTTCTTC. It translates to CASSRGASGRWNEQFF.

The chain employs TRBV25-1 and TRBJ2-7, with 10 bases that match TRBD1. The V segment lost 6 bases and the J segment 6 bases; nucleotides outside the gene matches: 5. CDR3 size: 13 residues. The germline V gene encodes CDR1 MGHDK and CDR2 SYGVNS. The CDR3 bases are TGTGCCAGCAGCCCGGGACAGGGGAGCGAGCAGTACTTC. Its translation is CASSPGQGSEQYF.